One T cell receptor beta chain is described in this entry. Its antigen remains unknown. This CDR3 is 13 amino acids long. The germline CDR1 and CDR2 sequences are ENHRY and SYGVKD. Trimming removed 10 bases from V and 2 bases from J; junction bases left unmatched: 5. Unique molecular identifiers had been added to the TCR beta cDNA libraries. Between about 0.85 and 11 million T cells gave rise to hundreds of thousands of cDNA molecules. From the PCR reads, TCRdb called clonotypes with MiXCR, one entry per CDR3 protein. The sample has around 770,000 distinct CDR3 sequences, 40% to 55% seen once. These data are taken from a study of post-analysis software for immune sequencing data. Whole-study context: Patients with relapsing-remitting, secondary progressive and progressive-relapsing multiple sclerosis courses were all represented. Whole-study results and caveats: The normalized Chao1 diversity of multiple sclerosis patients was significantly lower than that of controls. Elevated frequency relative to controls characterized four or five TRBV segments in patients, TRBV5-6, TRBV5-1 and TRBV20-1 among them. By F measure, strong co-clustering occurred among samples prepared in the same batch.

This sequence joins TRBV10-3 and TRBJ1-1; TRBD1 agrees at 9 bases. This TCR derives from a girl aged 10 to 17 with multiple sclerosis. The sample comprised blood. In nucleotides, the CDR3 is TGTGCCACCGACAGGGGGGGAAACACTGAAGCTTTCTTT. Translation: CATDRGGNTEAFF.